The sequence of this TCR beta chain was determined in a study of blood T cells in healthy people across ages. This clonotype was recorded a few times. A J-beta primer mix and a sample-barcoded 5' primer were used in a second PCR of roughly 6 to 11 cycles. Each CDR3 protein is one row after TCRdb ran MiXCR on the 5' RACE reads. In the table there are approximately 780,000 distinct CDR3 sequences, about 26% of which are singletons. Trimming shortened V by 5 bases and J by 4 bases, and 14 bases separated the two germline ends. Germline-derived CDR1 and CDR2 are SEHNR and FQNEAQ (reference sequence). This CDR3 has 14 residues. This sample also appeared in a second study, on T cells of mothers and their children.

The chain links TRBV7-9 to TRBJ1-2; tentative D call: TRBD1 (6 bases). The specimen was blood. This clonotype originated in a boy younger than 18 in good health. The CDR3 loop is CASSPVSRGYGYTF. The DNA of the CDR3 is TGTGCCAGCAGCCCGGTGTCCAGGGGCTATGGCTACACCTTC.